A selection of T cell receptor beta chains follows, all from one sample in a study of blood T cell repertoires in COVID-19. Using immunoSEQ multiplex PCR, the repertoire was profiled, and TCRdb retains in-frame clones only, with some absent. The sample contains about 150,000 clones, around 82% of which appear only once. The source material was peripheral blood. Receptor source: a man aged 18-30 years with active or convalescent COVID-19. Each CDR3 is given with its conserved first and last residue. The D gene is left open where the match is weak. Clone size appears in some rows only: once, few, many, or a class for an expanded clone.

j_call,clone_size,d_call,v_call,cdr3_nt,cdr3_aa
TRBJ2-1,.,TRBD2,TRBV5-6,TGTGCCAGCAGCCTACTCGGACTAGCGGGAGCATTCCATGAGCAGTTCTTC,CASSLLGLAGAFHEQFF
TRBJ2-5,.,TRBD1,TRBV11-2,TGTGCCAGCAGCTTTCCGGGACAGGAAGAGACCCAGTACTTC,CASSFPGQEETQYF
TRBJ2-7,.,TRBD2,TRBV29-1,TGCAGCGCCGGGACTAGCGGCCACGAGCAGTACTTC,CSAGTSGHEQYF
TRBJ2-3,.,.,TRBV4-1,TGCGCCAGCAGCCTGGGAGAGACCACAGATACGCAGTATTTT,CASSLGETTDTQYF
TRBJ1-4,.,.,TRBV11-2,TGTGCCAGCAGCTCGCCAGGTGAAAAACTGTTTTTT,CASSSPGEKLFF
TRBJ2-2,.,.,TRBV7-7,TGTGCCAGGGGACGGGGGTGGAACACCGGGGAGCTGTTTTTT,CARGRGWNTGELFF
TRBJ2-5,.,TRBD1,TRBV6-5,TGTGCCAGCACCCAAGGGACAGGGGGAGTAGAGACCCAGTACTTC,CASTQGTGGVETQYF
TRBJ2-1,once,.,TRBV5-1,TGCGCCAGCAGCTTGGAAGGGGCCTACAATGAGCAGTTCTTC,CASSLEGAYNEQFF
TRBJ1-1,once,.,TRBV5-5,TGTGCCAGCAGCTTGCGTGATTTGTTGAGTACTGAAGCTTTCTTT,CASSLRDLLSTEAFF
TRBJ2-1,.,TRBD2,TRBV19,TGTGCCAGTAGTACTCTCGGCGGGGGGGCGGGAAATGAGCAGTTCTTC,CASSTLGGGAGNEQFF
TRBJ2-3,.,TRBD2,TRBV5-1,TGCGCCAGCAGCATTGAGCGGGGGGGCCTGACAGATACGCAGTATTTT,CASSIERGGLTDTQYF
TRBJ2-6,.,TRBD1,TRBV25-1,TGTGCCAGCAGTGACCCAACAGGGGTCGGGGCCAACGTCCTGACTTTC,CASSDPTGVGANVLTF
TRBJ2-7,.,TRBD2,TRBV9,TGTGCCAGCAGCCTAAGCGGGACCTCCTACGAGCAGTACTTC,CASSLSGTSYEQYF
TRBJ2-1,.,TRBD2,TRBV27,TGTGCCAGCAGTACTAGGACTAGCGGGAGGAATGGGCAGTTCTTC,CASSTRTSGRNGQFF
TRBJ2-7,.,.,TRBV30,TGTGCCTCCCATGGGACAAGGGGGACCTACGAGCAGTACTTC,CASHGTRGTYEQYF
TRBJ2-3,.,TRBD2,TRBV24-1,TGTGCCACCAGTGCCTCCGGACTAGCGGACACAGATACGCAGTATTTT,CATSASGLADTDTQYF
TRBJ1-2,.,TRBD1,TRBV25-1,TGTGCCAGCAGCGGGACAGGCTATGGCTACACCTTC,CASSGTGYGYTF
TRBJ2-7,.,TRBD2,TRBV14,TGTGCCAGCAGCCAAATGGACCGTAGCGGGACCGAGCAGTACTTC,CASSQMDRSGTEQYF
TRBJ2-7,.,.,TRBV2,TGTGCCAGCAAACGAGGGACTTCCCCCTCCTACGAGCAGTACTTC,CASKRGTSPSYEQYF
TRBJ1-1,.,.,TRBV13,TGTGCCAGCAGCTTTTCGGGGAACACTGAAGCTTTCTTT,CASSFSGNTEAFF